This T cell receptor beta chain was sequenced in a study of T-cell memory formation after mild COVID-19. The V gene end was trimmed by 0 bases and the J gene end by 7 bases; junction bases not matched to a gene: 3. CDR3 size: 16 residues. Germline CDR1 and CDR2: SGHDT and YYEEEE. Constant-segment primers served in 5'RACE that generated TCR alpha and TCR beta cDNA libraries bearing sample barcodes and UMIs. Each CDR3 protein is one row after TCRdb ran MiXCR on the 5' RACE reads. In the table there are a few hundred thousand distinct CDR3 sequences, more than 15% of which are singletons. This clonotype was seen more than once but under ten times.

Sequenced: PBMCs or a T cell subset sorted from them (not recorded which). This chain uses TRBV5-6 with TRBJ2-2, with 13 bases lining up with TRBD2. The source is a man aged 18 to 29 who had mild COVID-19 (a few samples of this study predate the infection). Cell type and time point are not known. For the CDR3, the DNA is TGTGCCAGCAGCTTGGGACTAGCGGGGGGCTTCGGGGAGCTGTTTTTT. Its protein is CASSLGLAGGFGELFF.